The source of this T cell receptor beta chain is a study of cytomegalovirus exposure and HLA in healthy donors. V was clipped by 4 bases and J by 5 bases, with 9 bases between them. The CDR3 runs to 13 residues. Germline V gene data show CDR1 as MNHEY and CDR2 as SMNVEV (reference sequence). The PCR was carried out with 60 Vbeta primers and 13 Jbeta primers. The table came from immunoSEQ multiplex PCR; TCRdb's copy has only in-frame clones and leaves some out. Of 130,000 to 150,000 clones detected, just under 80% appear once; the ten largest clones hold roughly 2%. This TCR came from a man aged 30 to 45 in good health and CMV-seronegative. The sequencing input was PBMCs. The chain employs TRBV27 and TRBJ2-1; D ambiguous. CDR3 DNA sequence: TGTGCCAGCAGTTATCGACTTAACAATGAGCAGTTCTTC. It translates to CASSYRLNNEQFF.